The rows below give T cell receptor beta chains drawn from one sample of a study of T cell changes during pregnancy in multiple sclerosis. This table comes from immunoSEQ multiplex PCR, and its TCRdb copy is limited to in-frame clones, with some not included. Altogether 84,000 or so clones are present, about 94% being singletons, with the ten largest covering more than 2%. Here the sequenced sample was peripheral blood, taken in the third trimester of pregnancy. These TCRs come from a female donor with multiple sclerosis, enrolled in a pregnancy study. Both conserved end residues are part of each CDR3. Each record gives: clone size, J gene, D gene, V gene, CDR3 protein, CDR3 DNA. The D gene is left open where the match is weak. The listing skips clone size in some rows; elsewhere it reads once, few, many or a size class.

>NA|TRBJ2-7|NA|TRBV9
CASSVGHGRDEQYF
TGTGCCAGCAGCGTGGGACATGGTCGGGACGAGCAGTACTTC
>NA|TRBJ1-5|TRBD1|TRBV7-9
CASSPNRGPQPQHF
TGTGCCAGCAGCCCCAACAGGGGGCCTCAGCCCCAGCATTTT
>once|TRBJ2-5|NA|TRBV6-5
CASTPYGVAETQYF
TGTGCCAGCACCCCCTACGGGGTTGCGGAGACCCAGTACTTC
>NA|TRBJ2-3|TRBD2|TRBV7-3
CASSPSGAGGLTDTQYF
TGTGCCAGCAGCCCATCGGGGGCGGGGGGGCTAACAGATACGCAGTATTTT
>NA|TRBJ2-3|TRBD2|TRBV7-8
CASSARSGGAGDTQYF
TGTGCCAGCAGCGCCAGAAGCGGGGGGGCAGGAGATACGCAGTATTTT
>NA|TRBJ1-5|NA|TRBV18
CASSPKWGGGTSNQPQHF
TGTGCCAGCTCACCAAAGTGGGGAGGGGGAACTAGCAATCAGCCCCAGCATTTT
>NA|TRBJ2-1|TRBD2|TRBV10-3
CAISRGTGLANNEQFF
TGTGCCATCAGTCGAGGAACGGGACTAGCGAACAATGAGCAGTTCTTC
>NA|TRBJ1-1|TRBD1|TRBV5-1
CASSRDRDTEAFF
TGCGCCAGCAGCAGGGACAGGGACACTGAAGCTTTCTTT
>few|TRBJ1-5|NA|TRBV19
CASGIIQGTGQPQHF
TGTGCCAGCGGGATTATACAGGGAACAGGACAGCCCCAGCATTTT
>NA|TRBJ1-2|NA|TRBV19
CASKRGYGYTF
TGTGCCAGTAAACGGGGCTATGGCTACACCTTC
>NA|TRBJ1-4|NA|TRBV4-1
CASSQGIREPVGKLFF
TGCGCCAGCAGCCAAGGGATCCGGGAGCCAGTGGGAAAACTGTTTTTT
>few|TRBJ1-6|TRBD1|TRBV6-1
CASSEDRGNSPLHF
TGTGCCAGCAGTGAGGACAGGGGCAATTCACCCCTCCACTTT
>NA|TRBJ1-6|NA|TRBV28
CASSPLGGPNSPLHF
TGTGCCAGCAGTCCCCTCGGGGGGCCTAATTCACCCCTCCACTTT
>NA|TRBJ2-1|TRBD1|TRBV10-2
CASSRTGPANEQFF
TGCGCCAGCAGCCGGACAGGGCCTGCGAATGAGCAGTTCTTC
>NA|TRBJ1-6|NA|TRBV10-3
CAISETVNSPLHF
TGTGCCATCAGTGAGACGGTTAATTCACCCCTCCACTTT
>NA|TRBJ2-1|TRBD2|TRBV2
CASILAGYIHEQFF
TGTGCCAGCATACTAGCGGGGTATATTCATGAGCAGTTCTTC
>NA|TRBJ1-1|NA|TRBV10-1
CASSVAGRTEAFF
TGCGCCAGCAGTGTGGCAGGGCGGACTGAAGCTTTCTTT
>once|TRBJ2-7|NA|TRBV7-6
CASSALRAGSLLREQYF
TGTGCCAGCAGCGCCCTTCGGGCGGGGTCTCTCCTACGGGAGCAGTACTTC
>once|TRBJ2-3|NA|TRBV27
CASSRWPTDTQYF
TGTGCCAGCAGTCGCTGGCCCACAGATACGCAGTATTTT
>NA|TRBJ1-4|TRBD1|TRBV6-1
CASSATGTGTLATNEKLFF
TGTGCCAGCAGTGCAACCGGGACAGGGACTCTGGCAACTAATGAAAAACTGTTTTTT
>NA|TRBJ2-1|TRBD1|TRBV19
CASGTGGNEQFF
TGTGCCAGCGGGACAGGGGGCAATGAGCAGTTCTTC
>NA|TRBJ2-3|TRBD2|TRBV4-1
CASSPRTSGGGDTQYF
TGCGCCAGCAGTCCGCGGACTAGCGGGGGTGGAGATACGCAGTATTTT
>NA|TRBJ2-7|TRBD1|TRBV5-6
CASSSTHRGHEQYF
TGTGCCAGCAGCTCCACCCACAGGGGGCACGAGCAGTACTTC
>NA|TRBJ2-7|TRBD1|TRBV27
CASTRQGTGSYEQYF
TGTGCCAGCACTCGACAGGGGACAGGATCGTACGAGCAGTACTTC
>NA|TRBJ1-4|NA|TRBV9
CASSAPRGSNEKLFF
TGTGCCAGCAGCGCTCCACGCGGATCGAATGAAAAACTGTTTTTT
>once|TRBJ2-3|TRBD2|TRBV6-6
CASSLTSGGATQYF
TGTGCCAGCAGCCTCACTAGCGGGGGGGCTACGCAGTATTTT
>NA|TRBJ2-2|TRBD2|TRBV9
CASNSGGPNTGELFF
TGTGCCAGCAACAGCGGGGGCCCGAACACCGGGGAGCTGTTTTTT
>few|TRBJ1-5|TRBD1|TRBV7-6
CASSLLMGQGSNQPQHF
TGTGCCAGCAGCTTACTCATGGGACAGGGTTCGAATCAGCCCCAGCATTTT
>NA|TRBJ2-2|TRBD2|TRBV7-9
CASSRTSGARELFF
TGTGCCAGCAGCCGGACTAGCGGGGCCAGGGAGCTGTTTTTT
>NA|TRBJ2-7|TRBD2|TRBV2
CASYGTSAGGTYEQYF
TGTGCCAGCTACGGAACCTCTGCGGGGGGGACCTACGAGCAGTACTTC
>NA|TRBJ1-2|NA|TRBV11-2
CASSSSGTFPYGYTF
TGTGCCAGCAGCTCAAGCGGGACTTTTCCGTATGGCTACACCTTC
>NA|TRBJ1-2|TRBD1|TRBV2
CASSPRQGRSYGYTF
TGTGCCAGCAGTCCACGACAGGGTCGTAGCTATGGCTACACCTTC
>NA|TRBJ2-7|NA|TRBV19
CASSTPLREQYF
TGTGCCAGTAGTACCCCTCTACGCGAGCAGTACTTC
>NA|TRBJ1-2|NA|TRBV18
CASRLTAANYGYTF
TGTGCCAGCCGACTCACGGCCGCTAACTATGGCTACACCTTC
>NA|TRBJ2-3|NA|TRBV7-9
CASTSPRDTQYF
TGTGCCAGCACCTCCCCGAGGGATACGCAGTATTTT
>NA|TRBJ1-6|NA|TRBV30
CAWQDNNSPLHF
TGTGCCTGGCAGGACAACAATTCACCCCTCCACTTT
>NA|TRBJ2-3|TRBD1|TRBV5-1
CASSFLPRGSEFGEQYF
TGCGCCAGCAGCTTCCTCCCCAGGGGGAGCGAGTTTGGGGAGCAGTATTTT
>once|TRBJ2-6|NA|TRBV9
CASSVTGTGANVLTF
TGTGCCAGCAGCGTAACGGGGACTGGGGCCAACGTCCTGACTTTC
>few|TRBJ1-1|NA|TRBV6-1
CASIPHGGQGTEAFF
TGTGCCAGCATCCCTCACGGGGGGCAGGGGACTGAAGCTTTCTTT
>NA|TRBJ2-2|NA|TRBV6-5
CASSFFRNTGELFF
TGTGCCAGCAGTTTCTTCCGGAACACCGGGGAGCTGTTTTTT
>NA|TRBJ1-5|NA|TRBV11-2
CASSLDPGGGNQPQHF
TGTGCCAGCAGCTTAGACCCTGGGGGAGGTAATCAGCCCCAGCATTTT
>once|TRBJ2-1|TRBD2|TRBV19
CASSLAGGIQGEQFF
TGTGCCAGTAGTTTAGCGGGGGGGATTCAGGGTGAGCAGTTCTTC
>NA|TRBJ1-1|TRBD1|TRBV6-4
CASSESYSDREAFF
TGTGCCAGCAGTGAGAGTTATAGCGACAGGGAGGCTTTCTTT
>few|TRBJ2-7|TRBD1|TRBV14
CASSQDPLLTGGIPYEQYF
TGTGCCAGCAGCCAAGACCCCCTCCTTACAGGGGGAATCCCCTACGAGCAGTACTTC
>NA|TRBJ1-5|NA|TRBV10-3
CAISEDLGNQPQHF
TGTGCCATCAGTGAGGACCTCGGGAATCAGCCCCAGCATTTT
>NA|TRBJ1-1|NA|TRBV11-2
CASSFPPVLNTEAFF
TGTGCCAGCAGCTTTCCCCCGGTCCTAAACACTGAAGCTTTCTTT
>NA|TRBJ1-1|TRBD1|TRBV19
CASDLTGAYEVGTEAFF
TGTGCCAGTGACCTGACAGGGGCGTACGAGGTGGGCACTGAAGCTTTCTTT
>NA|TRBJ1-5|NA|TRBV6-1
CASNLGKRGQPQHF
TGTGCCAGCAACTTGGGGAAAAGGGGTCAGCCCCAGCATTTT
>NA|TRBJ2-1|NA|TRBV5-6
CASSIGGGGYNEQFF
TGTGCCAGCAGCATAGGAGGGGGGGGCTACAATGAGCAGTTCTTC
>NA|TRBJ2-7|NA|TRBV6-1
CASSARQGTYEQYF
TGTGCCAGCAGTGCTAGGCAGGGGACCTACGAGCAGTACTTC
>NA|TRBJ2-1|TRBD2|TRBV5-1
CASRIAGGNNEQFF
TGCGCCAGCAGGATAGCGGGGGGGAACAATGAGCAGTTCTTC